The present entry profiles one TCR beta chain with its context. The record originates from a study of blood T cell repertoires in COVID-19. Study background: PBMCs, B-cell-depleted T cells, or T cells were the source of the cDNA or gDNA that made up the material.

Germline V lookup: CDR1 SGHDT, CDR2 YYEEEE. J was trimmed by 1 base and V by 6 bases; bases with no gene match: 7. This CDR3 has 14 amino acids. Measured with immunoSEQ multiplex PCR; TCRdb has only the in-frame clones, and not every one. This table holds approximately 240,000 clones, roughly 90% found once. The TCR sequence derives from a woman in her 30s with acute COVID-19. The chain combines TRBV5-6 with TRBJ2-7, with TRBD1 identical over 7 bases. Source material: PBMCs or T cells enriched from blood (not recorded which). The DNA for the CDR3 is TGTGCCAGCACCTTAGGGGGCTCGTCCTACGAGCAGTACTTC. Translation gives CASTLGGSSYEQYF.